This T cell receptor beta chain was captured in a study of regulatory T cells in long-lasting Graves disease. Trimming left V 2 bases short and J 6 bases short, with 7 bases between. This CDR3 comprises 12 residues. CDR1 is LGHDT, CDR2 YNNKEL, per germline (reference sequence). Time point of the sample: newly diagnosed GD, antithyroid drugs for less than 3 months. Generation of the TCR library employed RNA extracted from PBMCs. Building of the TCR beta libraries involved iRepertoire HTBI primers and Arm-PCR of CDR3 regions. Each CDR3 protein is one row after TCRdb ran MiXCR on the multiplex PCR reads. The sample shows around 500,000 distinct CDR3 sequences, more than 10% of them seen only once. Study findings and constraints: The study found TRBV28, TRBJ1-2 and TRBJ2-5 favored in persistent disease.

In its sample, this clonotype was seen many times. What it binds is unknown. These same records also appear under a second study, on T cells in Graves' hyperthyroidism and ophthalmopathy. That study reports: Lactation, pregnancy, other autoimmune disease or uncontrolled infection led to exclusion of patients. Among thyroid clonotypes expanded above 0.001, most also appeared in blood.

The chain links TRBV3-1 to TRBJ1-1; unclear D gene. This TCR was recovered from a woman under 40 with Graves disease. The source was peripheral blood mononuclear cells (PBMCs), collected at new diagnosis, from a patient treated with antithyroid drugs. The CDR3 region is CASSQYPAEAFF. The CDR3 DNA sequence: TGTGCCAGCAGCCAATATCCCGCTGAAGCTTTCTTT.